What follows describes a single TCR beta chain. These data come from a study of blood T cell repertoires in COVID-19. On the study more broadly: There were acute and convalescent COVID-19 samples, and they came from the United States, Italy and Spain. Nucleic acid was either cDNA or gDNA, and it came from T cells, B-cell-depleted T cells, or PBMCs.

Original methodology: Researchers report that nucleated cell counts were estimated from reference gene primer amplification. Data came from immunoSEQ multiplex PCR; TCRdb stores just in-frame clones and leaves some out. From that table come the V and J calls and clone size; the DNA was used to work out D and trimming. Of 140,000 to 150,000 clones in the sample, over 80% are singletons; the top ten hold 1.7%. V was pared by 1 base and J by 5 bases, with 11 bases between. The germline V gene encodes CDR1 SGHTA and CDR2 FQGTGA. This CDR3 is 15 amino acids long. This clonotype was sampled from a woman in her fifties or sixties with acute or convalescent COVID-19. The chain carries TRBV7-3 and TRBJ2-2; a possible D gene is TRBD1 (6 bases). The specimen sequenced was peripheral blood. The CDR3 region has the DNA TGTGCCAGCAGCTTAATCGGCAGGGGTACCGGGGAGCTGTTTTTT. This codes for CASSLIGRGTGELFF.